Detailed here is one T cell receptor (beta chain). What it recognizes is unknown. This record comes from a study of shared clonotypes between healthy human individuals. Study as a whole: A few men and a couple of women, aged 18 to 49, were donors. Points from the study as a whole: A generally larger estimated richness was seen in naive subsets than in memory subsets.

The sorted-subset replicate PCRs were given around 200 ng DNA, which is 30,000 or so T cell genomes. Method: immunoSEQ multiplex PCR; TCRdb's copy keeps in-frame clones and lacks some. The table lists 550,000 to 700,000 clones, 60% to 75% of them singletons. The CDR3 runs 14 residues. The germline V gene has CDR1 MGHDK and CDR2 SYGVNS. With V trimmed by 6 bases and J by 9 bases, 7 bases remained unmatched. The chain has TRBV25-1 and TRBJ2-1; 11 bases match TRBD2. Sequenced material: memory CD4+ T cells sorted from blood. The subset: CD45RA-negative fraction. This sequence was found in a woman between 25 and 40 years old in good health. The CDR3 sequence: CASRTPGTSGEQFF. CDR3 coding DNA: TGTGCCAGCAGGACTCCGGGGACTAGCGGTGAGCAGTTCTTC.